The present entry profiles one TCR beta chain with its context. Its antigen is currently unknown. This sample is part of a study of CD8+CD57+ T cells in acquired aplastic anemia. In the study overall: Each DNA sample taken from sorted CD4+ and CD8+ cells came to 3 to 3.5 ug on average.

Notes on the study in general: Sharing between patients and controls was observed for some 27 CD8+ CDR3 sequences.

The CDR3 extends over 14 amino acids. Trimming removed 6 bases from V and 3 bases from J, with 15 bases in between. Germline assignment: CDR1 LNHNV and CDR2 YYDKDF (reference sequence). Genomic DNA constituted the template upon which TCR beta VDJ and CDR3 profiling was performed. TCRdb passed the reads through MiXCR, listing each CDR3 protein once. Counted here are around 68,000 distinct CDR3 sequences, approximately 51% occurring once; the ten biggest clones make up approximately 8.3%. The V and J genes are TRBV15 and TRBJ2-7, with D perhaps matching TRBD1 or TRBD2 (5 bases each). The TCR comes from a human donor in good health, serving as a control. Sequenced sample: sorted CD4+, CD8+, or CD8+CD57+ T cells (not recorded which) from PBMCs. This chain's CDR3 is CATRPRRQGYEQYF. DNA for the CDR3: TGTGCCACCAGGCCGAGGAGGCAGGGCTACGAGCAGTACTTC.